This T cell receptor (beta chain) is from a study of CD8 T cells in Susac syndrome. J was trimmed by 4 bases and V by 2 bases; bases with no gene match: 11. Germline CDR1 reads DFQATT; CDR2 reads SNEGSKA (reference sequence). There are 16 residues in the CDR3. Random hexamers were used to reverse transcribe the RNA input (about 0.45 to 1 ug). Multiplex immunoSEQ PCR targeted 54 Vbeta and 13 Jbeta TCR beta segments. MiXCR was run by TCRdb on the immunoSEQ multiplex PCR reads, yielding one entry per CDR3 protein. Of about 47,000 distinct CDR3 sequences listed, approximately 92% are singletons. The sequenced target, TCR beta, came from blood CD8+ and CD4+ T cells.

This receptor was obtained from a human donor in good health. J is TRBJ2-3 and V is TRBV20-1; 8 nucleotides agree with TRBD2. Sequences were obtained from CD8+ T cells from PBMCs. CDR3 DNA: TGCAGTGCTAGAAGGCCAGCGGGAGTATCCCCAGATACGCAGTATTTT. It translates to CSARRPAGVSPDTQYF.